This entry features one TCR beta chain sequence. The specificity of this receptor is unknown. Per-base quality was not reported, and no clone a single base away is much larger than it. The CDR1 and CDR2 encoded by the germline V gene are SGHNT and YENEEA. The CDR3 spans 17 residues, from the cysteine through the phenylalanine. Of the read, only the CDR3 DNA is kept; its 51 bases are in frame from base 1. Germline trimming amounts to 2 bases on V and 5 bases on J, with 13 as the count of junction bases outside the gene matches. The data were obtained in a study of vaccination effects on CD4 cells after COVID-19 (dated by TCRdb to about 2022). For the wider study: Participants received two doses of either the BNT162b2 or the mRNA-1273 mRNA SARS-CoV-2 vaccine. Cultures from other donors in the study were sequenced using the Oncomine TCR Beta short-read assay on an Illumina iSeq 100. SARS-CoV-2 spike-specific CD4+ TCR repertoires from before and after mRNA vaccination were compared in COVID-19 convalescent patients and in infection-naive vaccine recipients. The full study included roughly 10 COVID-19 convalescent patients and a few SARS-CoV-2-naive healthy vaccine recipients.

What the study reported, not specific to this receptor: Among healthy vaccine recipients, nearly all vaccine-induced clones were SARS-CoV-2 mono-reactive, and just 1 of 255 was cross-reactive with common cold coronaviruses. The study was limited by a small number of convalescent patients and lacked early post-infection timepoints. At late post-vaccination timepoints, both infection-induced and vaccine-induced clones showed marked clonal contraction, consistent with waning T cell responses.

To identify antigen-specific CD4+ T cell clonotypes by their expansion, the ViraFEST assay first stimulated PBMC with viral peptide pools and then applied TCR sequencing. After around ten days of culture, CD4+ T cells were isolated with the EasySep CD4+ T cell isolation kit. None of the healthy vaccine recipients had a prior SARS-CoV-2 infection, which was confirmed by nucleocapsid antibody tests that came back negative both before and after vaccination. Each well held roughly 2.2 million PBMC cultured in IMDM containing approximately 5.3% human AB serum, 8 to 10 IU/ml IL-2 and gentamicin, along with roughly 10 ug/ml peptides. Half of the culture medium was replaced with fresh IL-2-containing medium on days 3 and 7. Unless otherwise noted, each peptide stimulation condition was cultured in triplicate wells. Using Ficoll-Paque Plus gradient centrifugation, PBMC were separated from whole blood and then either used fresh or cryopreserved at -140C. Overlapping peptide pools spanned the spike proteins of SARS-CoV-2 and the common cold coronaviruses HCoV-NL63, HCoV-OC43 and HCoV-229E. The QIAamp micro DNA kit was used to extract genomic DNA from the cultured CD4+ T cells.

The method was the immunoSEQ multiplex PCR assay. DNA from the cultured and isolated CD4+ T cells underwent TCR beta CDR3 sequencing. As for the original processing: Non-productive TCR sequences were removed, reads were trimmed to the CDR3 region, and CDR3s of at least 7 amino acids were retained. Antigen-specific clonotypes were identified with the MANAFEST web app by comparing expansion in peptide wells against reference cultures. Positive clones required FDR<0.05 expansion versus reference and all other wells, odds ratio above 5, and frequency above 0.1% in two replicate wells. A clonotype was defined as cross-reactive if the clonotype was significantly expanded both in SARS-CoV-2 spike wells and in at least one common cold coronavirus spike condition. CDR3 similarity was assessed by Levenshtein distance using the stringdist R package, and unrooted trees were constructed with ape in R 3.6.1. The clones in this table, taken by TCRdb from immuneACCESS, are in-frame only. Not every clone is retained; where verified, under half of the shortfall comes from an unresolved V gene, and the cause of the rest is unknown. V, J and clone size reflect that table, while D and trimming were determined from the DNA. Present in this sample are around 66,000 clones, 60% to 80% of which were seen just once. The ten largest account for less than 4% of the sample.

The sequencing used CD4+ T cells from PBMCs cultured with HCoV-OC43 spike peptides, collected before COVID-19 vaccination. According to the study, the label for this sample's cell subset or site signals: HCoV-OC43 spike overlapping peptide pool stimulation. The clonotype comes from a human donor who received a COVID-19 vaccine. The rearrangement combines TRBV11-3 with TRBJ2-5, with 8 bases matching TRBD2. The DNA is TGTGCCAGCAGCTTATTTTGGACGGGGGGGCCTCTGGAGACCCAGTACTTC. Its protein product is CASSLFWTGGPLETQYF.